This is a list of T cell receptor beta chains from one sample in a study of TIL therapy for anti-PD-1-resistant metastatic lung cancer. Sequencing used immunoSEQ multiplex PCR; TCRdb keeps in-frame clones, though not all of them. The data show tens of thousands of clones, around 86% seen once. The sample here was blood, taken at baseline. The origin of the receptors is a person aged 30 to 80 with non-small cell lung cancer. CDR3s include the opening cysteine and the closing phenylalanine or tryptophan. A D gene is named only where the DNA matches it firmly. The size entry is marked missing in some rows and otherwise reads once, few, many or a size class.

v_call	j_call	clone_size	cdr3_length	d_call	cdr3_aa	cdr3_nt
TRBV9	TRBJ2-7	once	16	NA	CASSVEGDSASYEQYF	TGTGCCAGCAGCGTAGAGGGCGACAGCGCTTCCTACGAGCAGTACTTC
TRBV5-1	TRBJ1-3	NA	16	TRBD1	CASSVGQGGAGNTIYF	TGCGCCAGCAGCGTGGGACAGGGGGGCGCTGGAAACACCATATATTTT
TRBV11-2	TRBJ2-2	few	16	TRBD2	CASSLSGRAFTGELFF	TGTGCCAGCAGCCTTAGCGGGAGGGCCTTCACCGGGGAGCTGTTTTTT
TRBV29-1	TRBJ1-2	once	11	NA	CSVEVQYGYTF	TGCAGCGTTGAAGTTCAGTATGGCTACACCTTC
TRBV15	TRBJ2-2	NA	16	NA	CATSRDVWVDTGELFF	TGTGCCACCAGCAGAGATGTGTGGGTGGACACCGGGGAGCTGTTTTTT
TRBV10-1	TRBJ2-3	NA	13	TRBD1	CASRGQGPGTQYF	TGCGCCAGCAGGGGACAGGGGCCGGGTACGCAGTATTTT
TRBV5-1	TRBJ1-1	NA	15	NA	CASRPEYQLNTEAFF	TGCGCCAGCAGGCCAGAATACCAGCTGAACACTGAAGCTTTCTTT
TRBV27	TRBJ1-3	NA	16	NA	CASSLSWGLSGNTIYF	TGTGCCAGCAGTTTATCATGGGGGCTTAGCGGAAACACCATATATTTT
TRBV11-2	TRBJ2-7	once	13	NA	CASRPGPTYEQYF	TGTGCCAGCAGACCCGGCCCCACCTACGAGCAGTACTTC
TRBV11-2	TRBJ1-2	NA	15	NA	CASSPEGRANYGYTF	TGTGCCAGCAGCCCAGAGGGCAGAGCTAACTATGGCTACACCTTC
TRBV28	TRBJ2-1	once	15	NA	CASSHSGGSYNEQFF	TGTGCCAGCAGCCATAGCGGAGGTTCCTACAATGAGCAGTTCTTC
TRBV27	TRBJ1-2	NA	15	NA	CASALEAGPNYGYTF	TGTGCCAGCGCCCTGGAGGCAGGTCCTAACTATGGCTACACCTTC
TRBV14	TRBJ2-1	NA	13	NA	CASSPTRGSFKFF	TGTGCCAGCAGCCCCACGAGGGGGTCCTTTAAGTTCTTC
TRBV5-4	TRBJ1-2	NA	15	NA	CASSLEASGRNGYTF	TGTGCCAGCAGCTTGGAGGCGTCGGGAAGGAATGGCTACACCTTC
TRBV29-1	TRBJ2-1	NA	16	TRBD2	CSVEGGKAGSYNEQFF	TGCAGCGTTGAGGGGGGGAAGGCCGGCTCCTACAATGAGCAGTTCTTC
TRBV18	TRBJ2-7	once	13	TRBD1	CASSLTGAYEQYF	TGTGCCAGCTCACTAACAGGGGCCTACGAGCAGTACTTC
TRBV25-1	TRBJ1-1	NA	13	NA	CASSDNGGFRAFF	TGTGCCAGCAGTGATAATGGGGGGTTTCGTGCTTTCTTT
TRBV5-1	TRBJ2-1	once	16	TRBD2	CASSAVAGVPTYEQFF	TGCGCCAGCAGCGCAGTAGCGGGAGTCCCAACTTATGAGCAGTTCTTC
TRBV19	TRBJ1-1	few	14	TRBD1	CASSDHGQGAEAFF	TGTGCCAGTAGTGATCACGGACAGGGAGCTGAAGCTTTCTTT
TRBV6-5	TRBJ1-2	NA	14	TRBD1	CASRGQTHNYGYTF	TGTGCCAGCAGGGGACAGACCCACAACTATGGCTACACCTTC
TRBV6-6	TRBJ1-4	few	14	NA	CASSYDGRDVSLFF	TGTGCCAGCAGTTACGATGGCAGGGACGTGAGTCTGTTTTTT